Sequencing of this T cell receptor (beta chain) was carried out in a study of T cell repertoires in cytomegalovirus infection. Study-level information: In public TCR beta signatures, there were indications of both CMV infection and matching HLA type. General study results and limits: What dominated the ex vivo response were HLA-C-restricted CMV-specific TCR beta clonotypes.

Comment on this clonotype: Its antigen is not known.

Trimming cost V 4 bases and J 4 bases; bases outside gene matches: 12. Germline V gene lookup returns CDR1 SGHVS and CDR2 FQNEAQ. This CDR3 has 18 amino acids. Via MiXCR, TCRdb re-called the reads, giving one row per CDR3 protein. In the table there are approximately 70,000 distinct CDR3 sequences, roughly 22% of which are singletons. The rearrangement links TRBV7-8 to TRBJ1-5, with 11 bases lining up with TRBD1. The receptor's source is a human donor in good health (CMV status not recorded). Some clones in this sample may be carry-over from other donors' samples. Sequences were derived from CD8+ T cells from cultured PBMCs, sampled from culture after CMV antigen stimulation. The CDR3: CASSWELRTGGPNQPQHF. The CDR3 nucleotides read TGTGCCAGCAGCTGGGAACTTCGGACAGGGGGCCCGAATCAGCCCCAGCATTTT.